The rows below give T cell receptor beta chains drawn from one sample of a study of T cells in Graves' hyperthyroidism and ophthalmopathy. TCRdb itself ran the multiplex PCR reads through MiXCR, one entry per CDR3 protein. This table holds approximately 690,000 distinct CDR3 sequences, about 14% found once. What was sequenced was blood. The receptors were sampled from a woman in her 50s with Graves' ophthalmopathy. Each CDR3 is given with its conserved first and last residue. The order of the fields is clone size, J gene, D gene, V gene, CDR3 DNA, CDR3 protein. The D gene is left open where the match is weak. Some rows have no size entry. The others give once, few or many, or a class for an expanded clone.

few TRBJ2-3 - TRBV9 TGTGCCAGCAGCGACGAAGGGGTTGGAGAGCAGTATTTT CASSDEGVGEQYF
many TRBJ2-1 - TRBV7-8 TGTGCCAGCAGCTGGGACAATGAGCAGTTCTTC CASSWDNEQFF
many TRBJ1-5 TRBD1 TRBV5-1 TGCGCCAGCAGCCCTGGGACAGGGTCTAACCAGCCCCAGCATTTT CASSPGTGSNQPQHF
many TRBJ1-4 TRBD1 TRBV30 TGTGCCTGGAACAGGGGGCTGGCTGAAAAACTGTTTTTT CAWNRGLAEKLFF
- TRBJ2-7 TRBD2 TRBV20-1 TGCAGTGCTAGAGATCGCGGTAGCGGGAGACCCTACGAGCAGTACTTC CSARDRGSGRPYEQYF
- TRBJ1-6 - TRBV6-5 TGTGCCGGCAGTTACAACGGAGGGGGTCCAGGTTCACCCCTCCACTTT CAGSYNGGGPGSPLHF
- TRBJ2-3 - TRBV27 TGTGCCAGCAGCCTCCGGGATAGTAAGCAGTATTTT CASSLRDSKQYF
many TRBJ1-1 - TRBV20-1 TGCAGTGCTAGAGATATGGTGAACACTGAAGCTTTCTTT CSARDMVNTEAFF
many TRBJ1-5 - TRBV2 TGTGCCAGCAGTGAAGCGCTAGGGACCGCAAGCAATCAGCCCCAGCATTTT CASSEALGTASNQPQHF
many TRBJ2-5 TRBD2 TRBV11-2 TGTGCCAGCAGCTTAGCCCAGCGGGACCGTTCAATGTACTTC CASSLAQRDRSMYF
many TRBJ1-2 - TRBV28 TGTGCCAGCAGTTTAAGGAGGGGCCGTTATGGCTACACCTTC CASSLRRGRYGYTF
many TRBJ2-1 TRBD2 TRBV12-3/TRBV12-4 TGTGCCAGCAGTTCTACCGGGACTAGCGGGAGGAATGAGCAGTTCTTC CASSSTGTSGRNEQFF
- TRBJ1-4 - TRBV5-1 TGCGCCAGCAGTCGAAGCACAGGGAATGAAAAACTGTTTTTT CASSRSTGNEKLFF
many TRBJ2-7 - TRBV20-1 TGCAGTGCTAGAGGGAATAGCGGACCCTACGAGCAGTACTTC CSARGNSGPYEQYF
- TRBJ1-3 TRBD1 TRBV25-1 TGTGCCAGCAGTGTACGTGCAGGGGGTGCTGGAAACACCATATATTTT CASSVRAGGAGNTIYF
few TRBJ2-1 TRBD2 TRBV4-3 TGCGCCAGCAGCCAAGATGGACTAGCGATATACAATGAGCAGTTCTTC CASSQDGLAIYNEQFF
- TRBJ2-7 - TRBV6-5 TGTGCCAGCAGTCACCAACGGGGCAGTGGCGAGCAGTACTTC CASSHQRGSGEQYF
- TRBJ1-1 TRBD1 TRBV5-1 TGCGCCAGCACCTCACAGGGGGCGGAGTACACTGAAGCTTTCTTT CASTSQGAEYTEAFF
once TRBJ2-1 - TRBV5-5 TGTGCCAGCAGCCGGGCCCTGGGGTCAAACTCCTACAATGAGCAGTTCTTC CASSRALGSNSYNEQFF
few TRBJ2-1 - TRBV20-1 TGCAGTGCTAGAGGGGAACAGCGTGAGCAGTTCTTC CSARGEQREQFF
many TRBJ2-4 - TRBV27 TGTGCCAGCAGTTTCACAGGTGCGGCCAAAAACATTCAGTACTTC CASSFTGAAKNIQYF
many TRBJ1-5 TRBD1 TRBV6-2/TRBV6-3 TGTGCCAGCAGTCGGACAGGGAGGGTTCAGCCCCAGCATTTT CASSRTGRVQPQHF
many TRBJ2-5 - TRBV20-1 TGCAGTCCCCTAAAGGGGGAGACCCAGTACTTC CSPLKGETQYF
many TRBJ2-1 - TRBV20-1 TGCAGTGCTAGGAAAGGGGCCGGTGAGCAGTTCTTC CSARKGAGEQFF
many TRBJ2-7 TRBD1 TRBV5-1 TGCGCCAGCAGCTTGGACAGGGGAACCTACGAGCAGTACTTC CASSLDRGTYEQYF
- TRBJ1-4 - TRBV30 TGTGCCTGGAACGCAGTACCTAATGAAAAACTGTTTTTT CAWNAVPNEKLFF
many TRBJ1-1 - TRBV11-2 TGTGCCAGCAGCCCTAGGGTATGGGACACTGAAGCTTTCTTT CASSPRVWDTEAFF
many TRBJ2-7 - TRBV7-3 TGTGCCAGCAGCTTAACGGGGACGGATTCCTACGAGCAGTACTTC CASSLTGTDSYEQYF
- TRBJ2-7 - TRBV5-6 TGTGCCAGCAGCTTAGAAGACTACGAGCAGTACTTC CASSLEDYEQYF
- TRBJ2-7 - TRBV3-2 TGTGCCAGCAGCCAAGACGCGGGACTAGCGGGAGGGAAGTACGAGCAGTACTTC CASSQDAGLAGGKYEQYF
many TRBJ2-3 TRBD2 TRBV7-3 TGTGCCAGCAGCCCTGATAGCGGGAGGAGGAGCACAGATACGCAGTATTTT CASSPDSGRRSTDTQYF
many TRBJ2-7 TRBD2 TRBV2 TGTGCCAGCAGTTTCCAGCGGGGGGGACTCGAGCAGTACTTC CASSFQRGGLEQYF
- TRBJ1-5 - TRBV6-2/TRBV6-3 TGTGCCAGCAGTTACCAGGGTTCTAGCAATCAGCCCCAGCATTTT CASSYQGSSNQPQHF
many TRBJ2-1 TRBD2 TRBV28 TGTGCCAGCAGTTCTAGCGGGAGAGACAATGAGCAGTTCTTC CASSSSGRDNEQFF
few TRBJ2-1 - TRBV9 TGTGCCAGCAGCACCGGGACACGACCCTACAATGAGCAGTTCTTC CASSTGTRPYNEQFF
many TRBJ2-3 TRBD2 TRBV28 TGTGCCAGCAGTTTTCCCACCCGGCGACTAGCGGAGATTACAGATACGCAGTATTTT CASSFPTRRLAEITDTQYF
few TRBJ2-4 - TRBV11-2 TGTGCCAGCAGCCCCGACGGCTCCAAAAACATTCAGTACTTC CASSPDGSKNIQYF
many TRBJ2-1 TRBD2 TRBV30 TGTGCCTGGGGGGGGGATTCCTACAATGAGCAGTTCTTC CAWGGDSYNEQFF
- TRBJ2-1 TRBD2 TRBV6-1 TGTGCCAGCAGTAGAAGCGGGAGGGCCGTAGGGGACAATGAGCAGTTCTTC CASSRSGRAVGDNEQFF
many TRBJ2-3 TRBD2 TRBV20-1 TGCAGTGCTAGAGATCCCCTGACTAGCGGGGCCACAGATACGCAGTATTTT CSARDPLTSGATDTQYF